A single count supports the clone carrying this T cell receptor beta chain. Its antigen is not identified. Germline CDR1 and CDR2: SEHNR and FQNEAQ (reference sequence). The CDR3 extends over 13 amino acids. V was cut by 6 bases and J by 3 bases, with 11 bases left in between. This specimen belongs to a study of shared clonotypes between healthy human individuals. Study-level points and caveats: Researchers sampled only blood; tissue repertoires likely differ.

The material for each subset, its genomic DNA, was split evenly across several immunoSEQ plates. Here immunoSEQ multiplex PCR was the method, and the copy in TCRdb shows in-frame clones only, minus some. Counted here are 550,000 to 800,000 clones, 90% occurring once; the ten biggest clones make up roughly 36%. Donors included only healthy HIV-negative adults lacking recent acute infections or vaccinations. CD8 memory pooled CD45RO+ cells and CCR7-negative CD45RA+ TemRA cells. This TCR came from a man younger than 30 in good health. Some clones in this sample may be carry-over from other donors' samples. Sequencing was done on a sample of memory CD8+ T cells from PBMCs. Subset reported: CD45RO+ cells pooled with CCR7-negative TemRA cells. The chain recombines TRBV7-9 with TRBJ1-1; the D is unclear. This chain's CDR3 is CASRDGRDTEAFF. The CDR3 DNA reads TGTGCCAGCAGAGACGGCCGGGACACTGAAGCTTTCTTT.